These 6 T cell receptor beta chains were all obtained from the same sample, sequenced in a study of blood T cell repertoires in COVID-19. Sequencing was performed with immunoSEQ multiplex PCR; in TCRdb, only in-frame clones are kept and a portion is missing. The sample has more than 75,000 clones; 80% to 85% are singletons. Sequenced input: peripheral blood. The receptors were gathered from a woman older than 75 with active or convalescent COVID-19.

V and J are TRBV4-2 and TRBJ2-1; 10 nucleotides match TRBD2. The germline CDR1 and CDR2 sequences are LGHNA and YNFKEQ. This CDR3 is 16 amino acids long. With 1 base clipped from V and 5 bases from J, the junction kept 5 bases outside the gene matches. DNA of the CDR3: TGTGCCAGCAGCCAAGCATCTAGCGGGAGACACAATGAGCAGTTCTTC. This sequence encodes CASSQASSGRHNEQFF.

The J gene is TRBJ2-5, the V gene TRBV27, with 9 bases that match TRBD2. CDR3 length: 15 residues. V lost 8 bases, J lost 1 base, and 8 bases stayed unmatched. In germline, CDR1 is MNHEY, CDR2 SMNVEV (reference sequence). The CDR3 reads CASQVRLAAQETQYF. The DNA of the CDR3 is TGTGCCAGCCAAGTCAGACTAGCGGCCCAAGAGACCCAGTACTTC.

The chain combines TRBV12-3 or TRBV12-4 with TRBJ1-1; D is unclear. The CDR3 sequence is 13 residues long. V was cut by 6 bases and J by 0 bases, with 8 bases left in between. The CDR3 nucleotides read TGTGCCAGCAGATTTACAGTGAACACTGAAGCTTTCTTT. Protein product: CASRFTVNTEAFF.

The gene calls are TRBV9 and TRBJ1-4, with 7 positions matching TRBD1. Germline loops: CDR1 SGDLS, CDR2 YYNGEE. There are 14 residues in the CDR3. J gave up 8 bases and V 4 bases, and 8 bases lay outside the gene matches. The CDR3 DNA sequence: TGTGCCAGCAGCCGTACAGGGGTGGGCGAAAAACTGTTTTTT. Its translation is CASSRTGVGEKLFF. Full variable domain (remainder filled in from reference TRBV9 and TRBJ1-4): DSGVTQTPKHLITATGQRVTLRCSPRSGDLSVYWYQQSLDQGLQFLIQYYNGEERAKGNILERFSAQQFPDLHSELNLSSLELGDSALYFCASSRTGVGEKLFFGSGTQLSVL.

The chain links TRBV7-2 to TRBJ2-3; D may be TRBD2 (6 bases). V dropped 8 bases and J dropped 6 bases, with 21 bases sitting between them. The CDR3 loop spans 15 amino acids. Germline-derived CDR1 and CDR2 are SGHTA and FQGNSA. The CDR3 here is CASGASGPGSDTQYF. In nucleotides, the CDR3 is TGTGCCAGCGGCGCCTCGGGCCCCGGGAGCGATACGCAGTATTTT.

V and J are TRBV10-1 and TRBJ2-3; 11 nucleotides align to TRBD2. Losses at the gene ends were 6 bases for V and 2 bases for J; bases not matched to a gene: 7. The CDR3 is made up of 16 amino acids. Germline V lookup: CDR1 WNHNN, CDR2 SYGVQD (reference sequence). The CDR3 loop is CASRHRLAGLTDTQYF. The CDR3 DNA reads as TGCGCCAGCAGACATAGACTAGCGGGACTCACAGATACGCAGTATTTT.